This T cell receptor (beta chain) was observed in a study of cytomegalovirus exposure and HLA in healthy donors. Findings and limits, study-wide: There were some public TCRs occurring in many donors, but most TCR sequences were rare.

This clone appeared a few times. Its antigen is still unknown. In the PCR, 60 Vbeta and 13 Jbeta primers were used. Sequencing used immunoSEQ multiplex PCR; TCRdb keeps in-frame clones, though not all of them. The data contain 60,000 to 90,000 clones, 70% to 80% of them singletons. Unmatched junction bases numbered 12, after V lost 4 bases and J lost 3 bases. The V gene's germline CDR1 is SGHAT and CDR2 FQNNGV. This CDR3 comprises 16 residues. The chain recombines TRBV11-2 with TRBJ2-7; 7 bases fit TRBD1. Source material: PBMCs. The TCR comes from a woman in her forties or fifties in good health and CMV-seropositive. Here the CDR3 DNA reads TGTGCCAGCAGCTCCCTCCAGGGGGTAGCGAGCTACGAGCAGTACTTC. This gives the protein CASSSLQGVASYEQYF.